This T cell receptor beta chain was captured by sequencing in a study of T-cell memory formation after mild COVID-19 (dated by TCRdb to about 2021). At the level of the whole study: TCR sequence clusters from the two donors were largely donor specific. Longitudinal TCRalpha and TCRbeta repertoire sequencing tracked T-cell clones expanding and contracting after mild COVID-19 in a couple of donors. Two young, previously healthy adult volunteers, one female and one male, were included in the cohort.

The CDR3 goes from the cysteine to the phenylalanine over 16 residues. Of all the DNA, just the CDR3 is kept, 48 bases in frame from base 1. Compared with germline, V lacks 2 bases and J lacks 0 bases; bases without a gene match: 3. The CDR1 and CDR2 encoded by the germline V gene are SGHAT and FQNNGV. In its sample, this clonotype was seen many times. There is no known antigen for this receptor. No base-level quality is on record; no much larger clone is a single base apart. PBMCs were isolated by Ficoll-Paque density gradient centrifugation. Sequencing relied on an Illumina NovaSeq 6000. Using 5'RACE with constant-segment primers, TCRalpha and TCRbeta cDNA libraries were constructed, with sample barcodes and unique molecular identifiers added in the process. Trizol reagent was used to extract RNA from every sample. Libraries were amplified in two PCR steps, with a second sample barcode and Illumina TruSeq adapters added in the second step. Sequencing of libraries was performed on an Illumina NovaSeq with 2 x 150 bp paired-end reads. As for how the authors treated the data: With migec v1.2.7, reads were demultiplexed and then collapsed into UMI-guided consensus sequences. Using mixcr v2.1.11, the UMI consensuses were aligned to TRA and TRB V and J templates and assembled into clonotypes. Clonotypes were classified as expanded or contracted when called significant by both edgeR and NoisET, with noise models trained on biological replicates. For edgeR calls, the thresholds were a false discovery rate-adjusted p below 0.01 and a log2 fold-change of 1. As an exploratory analysis of dynamics, PCA with hierarchical clustering was applied to max-normalized trajectories of the 1000 most abundant clonotypes. Separately sequenced CD4+ and CD8+ repertoires were used to assign a CD4 or CD8 phenotype to each responding clone. The raw public data were reprocessed by TCRdb itself: fastp quality trimming at Q25, MiXCR clonotype calling, in-frame beta chains only. Each record represents a unique CDR3 protein, reported with the most common genes and DNA among its rows. TCRdb's processing, not the authors', yielded these V and J calls. The sample table holds 450,000 to 700,000 distinct CDR3 sequences, of which about a sixth were seen once. The biggest ten clones account for around 12% of the sample.

Overall study outcomes, separate from this receptor: SARS-CoV-2 specificity of the second-wave clones peaking on day 37 was not confirmed. The study included only a couple of mild cases, and larger cohorts that include severe cases with pre-infection samples were judged to be necessary. The detection of some responding clones in pre-infection memory suggests that pre-existing cross-reactive memory T cells joined the SARS-CoV-2 response. From day 15 to 85, contracting clones showed balanced CD4/CD8 phenotypes, whereas a second wave of clones that expanded from day 15 to 37 leaned towards CD4+. Contracting CD4+ clones were located mainly in the CM and EM memory subsets, whereas CD8+ clones were found to be enriched in EMRA.

Sequencing was performed on PBMCs or a T cell subset sorted from them (not recorded which). The rearranged chain carries TRBV11-2 and TRBJ2-2; 7 central bases correspond to TRBD1. The receptor was derived from an adult woman who had mild COVID-19 (a few samples of this study predate the infection). The sample titles of this study are shuffled in the database, so cell type and time point are left out; the donor was told from shared clones. The CDR3 protein is CASSLRGPSNTGELFF. The nucleotide sequence reads as follows: TGTGCCAGCAGCTTAAGGGGGCCCTCGAACACCGGGGAGCTGTTTTTT.